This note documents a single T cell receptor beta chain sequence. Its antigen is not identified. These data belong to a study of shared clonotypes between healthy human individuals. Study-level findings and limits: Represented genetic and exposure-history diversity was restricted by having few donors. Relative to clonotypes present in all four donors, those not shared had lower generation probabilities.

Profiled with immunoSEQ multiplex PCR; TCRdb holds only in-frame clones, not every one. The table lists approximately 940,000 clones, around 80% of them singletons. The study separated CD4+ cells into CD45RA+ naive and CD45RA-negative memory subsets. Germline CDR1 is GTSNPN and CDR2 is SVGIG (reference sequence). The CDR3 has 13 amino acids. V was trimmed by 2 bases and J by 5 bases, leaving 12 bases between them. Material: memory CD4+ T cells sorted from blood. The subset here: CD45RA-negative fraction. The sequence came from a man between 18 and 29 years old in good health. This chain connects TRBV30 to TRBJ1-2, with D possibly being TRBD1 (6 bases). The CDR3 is CAWSRQAGYGYTF. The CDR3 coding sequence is TGTGCCTGGAGTCGACAGGCGGGATATGGCTACACCTTC.